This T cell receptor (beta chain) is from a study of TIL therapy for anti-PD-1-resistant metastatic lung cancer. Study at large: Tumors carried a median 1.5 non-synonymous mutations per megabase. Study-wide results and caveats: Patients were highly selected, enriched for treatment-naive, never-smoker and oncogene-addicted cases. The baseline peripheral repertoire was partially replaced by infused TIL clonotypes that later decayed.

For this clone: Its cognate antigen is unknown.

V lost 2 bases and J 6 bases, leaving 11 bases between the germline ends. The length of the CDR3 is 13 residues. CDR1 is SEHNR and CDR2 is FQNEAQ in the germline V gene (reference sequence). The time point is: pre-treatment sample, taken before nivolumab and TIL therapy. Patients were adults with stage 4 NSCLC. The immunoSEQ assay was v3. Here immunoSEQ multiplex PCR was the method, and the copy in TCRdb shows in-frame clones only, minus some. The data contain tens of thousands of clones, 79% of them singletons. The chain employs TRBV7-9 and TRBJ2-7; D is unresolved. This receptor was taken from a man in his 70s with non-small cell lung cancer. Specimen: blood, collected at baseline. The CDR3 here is CASSLNTVSEQYF. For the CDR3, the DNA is TGTGCCAGCAGCTTAAATACAGTCTCCGAGCAGTACTTC.